Listed below are T cell receptor beta chains from one sample, sequenced in a study of CD8+ T cells in alopecia areata. Repertoires were generated with immunoSEQ multiplex PCR, while TCRdb's copy carries only in-frame clones and drops some. The sample lists tens of thousands of clones, more than 65% occurring once. The sample consisted of CD8+ T cells sorted from blood, taken at week 44, from a patient treated with tofacitinib. Every receptor here comes from a human donor with alopecia areata. Both conserved end residues are part of each CDR3. Fields, in order: V gene, D gene, clone size, J gene, CDR3 DNA, CDR3 protein. The D gene is left open where the match is weak. The size entry is marked missing in some rows and otherwise reads once, few, many or a size class.

TRBV19	TRBD2	NA	TRBJ2-1	TGTGCCAGTAGCGCTCTAGCGGAAAGGGTCAATGAGCAGTTCTTC	CASSALAERVNEQFF
TRBV4-3	NA	NA	TRBJ2-5	TGCGCCAGCAGCCAAGATGGACTGATCCAAGAGACCCAGTACTTC	CASSQDGLIQETQYF
TRBV13	TRBD2	NA	TRBJ2-3	TGTGCCAGCAGCTTCGGGACTAGCGGGGATACGCAGTATTTT	CASSFGTSGDTQYF
TRBV7-3	NA	NA	TRBJ2-3	TGTGCCAGCAGCCCGAACCCGGTAGCGTTTACAGATACGCAGTATTTT	CASSPNPVAFTDTQYF
TRBV28	NA	NA	TRBJ2-7	TGTGCCAGCAGTTTAGGGGGATACGAGCAGTACTTC	CASSLGGYEQYF
TRBV10-3	NA	NA	TRBJ2-7	TGTGCCATCGCGTTGCGCAGATTACGTTACGAGCAGTACTTC	CAIALRRLRYEQYF
TRBV6-5	NA	NA	TRBJ2-7	TGTGCCAGCAGCCGGGACTCAACCTCCTACGAGCAGTACTTC	CASSRDSTSYEQYF
TRBV6-6	NA	few	TRBJ1-2	TGTGCCAGCAGTTACTCGATGGAGGGGTACTATGGCTACACCTTC	CASSYSMEGYYGYTF
TRBV30	TRBD1	NA	TRBJ1-2	TGTGCCTGGAGCGACGACAGGGAGTATGGCTACACCTTC	CAWSDDREYGYTF
TRBV7-6	NA	NA	TRBJ2-7	TGTGCCAGCAGCTTAGGGACAGTCTCCTACGAGCAGTACTTC	CASSLGTVSYEQYF
TRBV29-1	NA	few	TRBJ2-1	TGCAGCGTTGCTGTCGCGTACAATGAGCAGTTCTTC	CSVAVAYNEQFF
TRBV6-6	NA	NA	TRBJ1-2	TGTGCCAGCAGAAGGACCTATGGCTACACCTTC	CASRRTYGYTF
TRBV14	NA	NA	TRBJ2-6	TGTGCCAGCAGCCAGGGGGCCTGGGGTTCTGGGGCCAACGTCCTGACTTTC	CASSQGAWGSGANVLTF
TRBV10-2	TRBD1	NA	TRBJ2-7	TGCGCCAGCAGTGAGTTCAGACAGGGTCCCTACGAGCAGTACTTC	CASSEFRQGPYEQYF
TRBV27	NA	NA	TRBJ2-7	TGTGCCAGCAGTTTAACAGGGATAAGCCACTACGAGCAGTACTTC	CASSLTGISHYEQYF
TRBV9	TRBD2	once	TRBJ2-1	TGTGCCAGCAGCGAGACTAGCGGGGGGGCTTATGAGCAGTTCTTC	CASSETSGGAYEQFF
TRBV19	TRBD1	NA	TRBJ1-6	TGTGCCAGTAGTATAGGGGGGACAGGCGTCTCACCCCTCCACTTT	CASSIGGTGVSPLHF
TRBV18	NA	NA	TRBJ1-4	TGTGCCAGCTCATCAGAACCATTGGCAACTAATGAAAAACTGTTTTTT	CASSSEPLATNEKLFF
TRBV29-1	NA	NA	TRBJ2-1	TGCAGCGTCGGACAGTACAATGAGCAGTTCTTC	CSVGQYNEQFF
TRBV5-1	NA	few	TRBJ1-4	TGCGCCAGCAGCTTGAGGTTTAATGAAAAACTGTTTTTT	CASSLRFNEKLFF
TRBV19	NA	medium-sized	TRBJ1-1	TGTGCCAGTGAAGAATTGGGGAACACTGAAGCTTTCTTT	CASEELGNTEAFF
TRBV7-3	NA	NA	TRBJ2-1	TGTGCCAGCAGCCCGGACGGCGCCCTTGAGCAGTTCTTC	CASSPDGALEQFF
TRBV4-3	NA	NA	TRBJ2-2	TGCGCCAGCAGCCAAGGTTCGCCCGGGTCCGGGGAGCTGTTTTTT	CASSQGSPGSGELFF
TRBV19	NA	NA	TRBJ1-1	TGTGCCAGTAGTACCTTCACACGGAACACTGAAGCTTTCTTT	CASSTFTRNTEAFF
TRBV27	NA	NA	TRBJ1-1	TGTGCCAGCAGTTTAGGACAGAACACTGAAGCTTTCTTT	CASSLGQNTEAFF
TRBV7-9	NA	NA	TRBJ1-2	TGTGCCAGCAGCTCGACCCCTACGGGGGACGGCTACACCTTC	CASSSTPTGDGYTF
TRBV7-2	NA	NA	TRBJ2-7	TGTGCCAGCAGCTTAGACTACGAGCAGTACTTC	CASSLDYEQYF
TRBV4-2	TRBD1	few	TRBJ2-1	TGTGCCAGCAGCCAACAAACGGACAGGGTTCCTTACAATGAGCAGTTCTTC	CASSQQTDRVPYNEQFF
TRBV19	NA	few	TRBJ2-2	TGTGCCAGTAGTCCCCACAGAGCGAACACCGGGGAGCTGTTTTTT	CASSPHRANTGELFF
TRBV27	NA	NA	TRBJ2-7	TGTGCCAGCAGTTTATCACCCCTAAGGGGGGCGCATAGCTACGAGCAGTACTTC	CASSLSPLRGAHSYEQYF
TRBV19	NA	NA	TRBJ1-1	TGTGCCAGTTTCGGGAACAGGGCGAACACTGAAGCTTTCTTT	CASFGNRANTEAFF
TRBV29-1	NA	NA	TRBJ1-1	TGCAGCGTCGTCGACAGTTGGGGCCGGAACACTGAAGCTTTCTTT	CSVVDSWGRNTEAFF
TRBV28	NA	NA	TRBJ1-1	TGTGCCAGCAGTCTGTACACTGAAGCTTTCTTT	CASSLYTEAFF
TRBV5-6	NA	NA	TRBJ2-7	TGTGCCAGCAGCTTGGAGACAGCCTACGAGCAGTACTTC	CASSLETAYEQYF
TRBV7-2	TRBD2	NA	TRBJ2-7	TGTGCCAGCAGCCCTCGGACTAGCGGGTACGAGCAGTACTTC	CASSPRTSGYEQYF
TRBV30	NA	few	TRBJ2-2	TGTGCCTGCGTTGTTTTGGAAAACACCGGGGAGCTGTTTTTT	CACVVLENTGELFF
TRBV25-1	NA	NA	TRBJ2-1	TGTGCCAGCAGAAACAGTCCCTACAATGAGCAGTTCTTC	CASRNSPYNEQFF
TRBV2	NA	NA	TRBJ1-2	TGTGCCAGCAGTGAAGCCAAGGCTTATGGCTACACCTTC	CASSEAKAYGYTF
TRBV2	TRBD1	NA	TRBJ2-7	TGTGCCACCCGGGGGACAGGCGGGGACGAGCAGTACTTC	CATRGTGGDEQYF
TRBV12-5	NA	NA	TRBJ1-1	TGTGCTAGTGGTTTGGTACGCGGGGGCACTGAAGCTTTCTTT	CASGLVRGGTEAFF
TRBV7-2	TRBD2	NA	TRBJ2-3	TGTGCCAGCAGCTCGACTAGCGGGGATCACACAGATACGCAGTATTTT	CASSSTSGDHTDTQYF
TRBV6-8	NA	few	TRBJ2-3	TGTGCCAGCAGTTATCGCCGAACCCTCAGCGGACTAACAACAGATACGCAGTATTTT	CASSYRRTLSGLTTDTQYF
TRBV4-3	NA	NA	TRBJ1-2	TGCGCCAGCAGCCAAGATCGAGTAGGGTCCTATGGCTACACCTTC	CASSQDRVGSYGYTF
TRBV9	NA	NA	TRBJ2-1	TGTGCCAGCAGCGCATACTCGACAGGAAGAGTTTTCAATGAGCAGTTCTTC	CASSAYSTGRVFNEQFF
TRBV5-1	NA	NA	TRBJ2-3	TGCGCCAGCAGCTTGAGTGTGGGGGCCGTAACAGATACGCAGTATTTT	CASSLSVGAVTDTQYF
TRBV27	NA	NA	TRBJ1-1	TGTGCCAGCTCCTTGACAGCACTGAACACTGAAGCTTTCTTT	CASSLTALNTEAFF
TRBV27	NA	few	TRBJ2-7	TGTGCCAGCAGTTTAGTGGGGCCCTCCTACGAGCAGTACTTC	CASSLVGPSYEQYF
TRBV19	TRBD1	NA	TRBJ1-2	TGTGCCAGTAGTCCAGGGACAGGGCCTGGCTATGGCTACACCTTC	CASSPGTGPGYGYTF
TRBV11-1	NA	NA	TRBJ2-1	TGTGCCAGCAGCTCCCTCTTATCTTCTTACAATGAGCAGTTCTTC	CASSSLLSSYNEQFF